The entry that follows covers one T cell receptor (beta chain) sequence. The sample belongs to a study of blood T cell repertoires in COVID-19. The germline CDR1 and CDR2 sequences are LGHNA and YSLEER. V was trimmed by 0 bases and J by 6 bases, leaving 15 bases between them. CDR3 length equals 16 residues. Method: immunoSEQ multiplex PCR; TCRdb's copy keeps in-frame clones and lacks some. Of 250,000 to 350,000 clones listed, approximately 85% are singletons. Sequenced: peripheral blood. The chain joins TRBV4-3 to TRBJ1-5, with D possibly matching TRBD1 (5 bases). This sequence originates from a human donor with COVID-19, enrolled during active disease. The donor label of this sample is uncertain. The CDR3: CASSQDQTVVGQPQHF. For the CDR3, the DNA is TGCGCCAGCAGCCAAGATCAGACAGTGGTTGGTCAGCCCCAGCATTTT.